The clone carrying this T cell receptor (beta chain) was found many times. The data stem from a study of T-cell reconstitution after alpha-beta-depleted transplantation in children. From germline, CDR1 is MDHEN and CDR2 SYDVKM. V lost 8 bases and J 4 bases, leaving 15 bases between the germline ends. This CDR3 comprises 14 residues. Construction of the TCRbeta library involved unique molecular identifiers. TCRdb independently ran MiXCR on the PCR reads; one entry per CDR3 protein. The data hold 600,000 to 700,000 distinct CDR3 sequences, with about 12% observed a single time. The chain is built from TRBV28 and TRBJ2-1; tentative D call: TRBD2 (6 bases). The sequence came from a girl aged 2-10 years with congenital amegakaryocytic thrombocytopenia, due to receive a stem cell transplant. Here the sequenced sample was PBMCs, taken before TCRalphabeta/CD19-depleted stem cell transplant. The CDR3 protein is CASGSDGRYNEQFF. In DNA, the CDR3 is TGTGCCAGCGGGTCAGACGGGAGATACAATGAGCAGTTCTTC.